This T cell receptor beta chain is drawn from a study of T-cell memory formation after mild COVID-19. Study-wide background: TCR clusters showed largely donor specificity. Study-wide results and limits: Pre-infection memory already had some responding clones, implying cross-reactive memory joined. Nothing confirmed that second-wave clones peaking on day 37 were specific for SARS-CoV-2.

With 7 bases clipped from V and 1 base from J, the junction kept 6 bases outside the gene matches. CDR3 length: 14 residues. Germline CDR1 and CDR2: MNHEY and SMNVEV (reference sequence). Worth noting for this clonotype: What it binds is not known.

Constant-segment primers served in 5'RACE that generated TCR alpha and TCR beta cDNA libraries bearing sample barcodes and UMIs. TCRdb re-called the 5' RACE reads with MiXCR, one entry per CDR3 protein. The data hold about 280,000 distinct CDR3 sequences, with less than 9.5% observed a single time. The specimen was PBMCs or a T cell subset sorted from them (not recorded which). The chain joins TRBV27 to TRBJ1-2, with TRBD1 identical over 7 bases. The sequence came from a man in his late teens or twenties who had mild COVID-19 (a few samples of this study predate the infection). Cell type and time point are not known. The CDR3 DNA reads TGTGCCAGCAACAAACAGGGGTTTAACTATGGCTACACCTTC. Its protein is CASNKQGFNYGYTF.